One T cell receptor beta chain is described in this entry. Its matching antigen is unknown. CDR3 size: 14 residues. Germline lookup yields CDR1 SGHKS and CDR2 YYEKEE (reference sequence). V lost 2 bases and J lost 7, with 12 bases in between. Sequencing used immunoSEQ multiplex PCR; TCRdb keeps in-frame clones, though not all of them. The data hold 10,000 to 15,000 clones, with around 90% observed a single time. This specimen comes from a study of STAT3 mutations in large granular lymphocyte leukemia. Study-wide background: Immunosuppressive therapy was given to more than half of T-LGLL patients.

Study-wide findings and caveats: Every T-LGLL patient had at least one immunodominant TCRbeta clonotype.

Sequencing was done on a sample of PBMCs. This chain links TRBV5-5 with TRBJ1-4; D may be TRBD1 (6 bases). This TCR came from a human donor with T large granular lymphocyte leukemia. Some clones in this sample may be carry-over from other donors' samples. CDR3 loop: CASSLGQQGEKLFF. In DNA form, the CDR3 reads TGTGCCAGCAGCTTAGGACAGCAAGGTGAAAAACTGTTTTTT. The full variable domain, with the rest looked up from reference TRBV5-5 and TRBJ1-4, is DAGVTQSPTHLIKTRGQQVTLRCSPISGHKSVSWYQQVLGQGPQFIFQYYEKEERGRGNFPDRFSARQFPNYSSELNVNALLLGDSALYLCASSLGQQGEKLFFGSGTQLSVL.